Detailed here is one T cell receptor beta chain. Its antigen is currently unknown. The CDR3 runs 14 residues. Trimming cost V 6 bases and J 7 bases; bases outside gene matches: 8. From germline, CDR1 is MNHEY and CDR2 SMNVEV (reference sequence). These data originate in a study of cytomegalovirus exposure and HLA in healthy donors. Broader study findings: Reported results showed that the classifier diagnosed cytomegalovirus status with high specificity and sensitivity.

The donors were part of the roughly 130-subject validation cohort, which stood apart from the approximately 670-subject first cohort. Produced via immunoSEQ multiplex PCR; TCRdb's table is partial and in-frame only. The sample lists about 71,000 clones, about 95% occurring once. This receptor was identified in a woman under 30 in good health and CMV-seronegative. Material for sequencing was PBMCs. V and J are TRBV27 and TRBJ1-1, with 10 bases lining up with TRBD1. CDR3 region: CASSPGQGLNEAFF. In nucleotides, the CDR3 is TGTGCCAGCAGCCCGGGACAGGGGTTGAATGAAGCTTTCTTT.